Below are 5 T cell receptor beta chains sequenced from a single sample in a study of patients and donors after allogeneic stem cell transplantation. MiXCR was run by TCRdb on the RT-PCR reads, yielding one entry per CDR3 protein. The data hold roughly 200,000 distinct CDR3 sequences, with around two fifths observed a single time. Sequencing was done on a sample of blood, either unsorted or a sorted T cell fraction (not recorded which). The receptor set was obtained from a human donor who was either an allogeneic HSCT recipient or a stem cell or donor lymphocyte infusion donor (not recorded which). It is not recorded whose cells these are; they may come from a transplant donor.

The gene calls are TRBV21-1 and TRBJ1-1; TRBD1 was called by the table and not checked on the DNA. TRBV21-1 is a recognized pseudogene. This CDR3 has 15 amino acids. The CDR3, as DNA: TGTGCCAGCAGCAAACCGCAGGGGACCAACACTGAAGCTTTCTTT. It codes for CASSKPQGTNTEAFF.

The chain recombines TRBV15 with TRBJ1-1; D is unresolved. V lost 3 bases to trimming and J lost 5 bases, with 13 bases between them. Germline V gene data show CDR1 as LNHNV and CDR2 as YYDKDF (reference sequence). The CDR3 is made up of 14 amino acids. CDR3 DNA sequence: TGTGCCACCAGCAGGAAGTGGGGAGGGACTGAAGCTTTCTTT. Translated: CATSRKWGGTEAFF.

This clonotype has just a few counts. The chain employs TRBV7-3 and TRBJ1-1, with unresolved D. The germline gives CDR1 SGHTA, CDR2 FQGTGA. The V gene lost 5 bases and the J gene lost 7 bases, with 14 bases spanning the gap. This CDR3 is built from 13 residues. CDR3 DNA: TGTGCCAGCAGCCCTTCCCCGGCTGGTGAAGCTTTCTTT. Protein: CASSPSPAGEAFF.

This clonotype was picked up a small number of times. The chain combines TRBV9 with TRBJ1-1, with D maybe TRBD1 (6 bases). This CDR3 comprises 17 residues. Between the trimmed V and J ends, which lost 0 bases and 0 bases, there was a span of 15 bases. Germline V CDR1 and CDR2: SGDLS, YYNGEE. CDR3 residues: CASSVGPQGPMNTEAFF. Written as DNA, the CDR3 is TGTGCCAGCAGCGTAGGGCCACAGGGCCCGATGAACACTGAAGCTTTCTTT.

The chain uses TRBV28 and TRBJ1-5; unclear D gene. CDR3 length equals 13 residues. The germline V and J ends were trimmed by 5 bases and 2 bases, with 7 bases remaining between them. Germline V gene data show CDR1 as MDHEN and CDR2 as SYDVKM. The CDR3 reads CASSRTRNQPQHF. CDR3 in DNA: TGTGCCAGCAGTCGGACGCGCAATCAGCCCCAGCATTTT.